Shown below are 22 T cell receptor beta chains from a single sample sequenced in a study of T cells in localized non-small cell lung cancer. Measured with immunoSEQ multiplex PCR; TCRdb has only the in-frame clones, and not every one. Of about 5,100 clones in the sample, 40% to 55% are singletons; the top ten hold 15% to 20%. The specimen comprised lung tumor tissue, sampled before any cancer treatment. Source of these receptors: a man between 40 and 70 years old with stage I lung adenocarcinoma.

This clone occurred a few times. This sequence joins TRBV6-8 and TRBJ1-2; D ambiguous. V was shortened by 5 bases and J by 4 bases, with 14 bases between the two germline ends. This CDR3 has 14 amino acids. The germline CDR1 and CDR2 sequences are MNHGY and SAAAGT. The CDR3 sequence: CASSPTAQPYGYTF. CDR3 coding DNA: TGTGCCAGCAGTCCAACGGCCCAACCCTATGGCTACACCTTC.

The chain recombines TRBV28 with TRBJ2-3, with 7 bases matching TRBD1. CDR1 is MDHEN, CDR2 SYDVKM, per germline. The CDR3 length is 13 residues. Unmatched junction bases numbered 6, after V lost 5 bases and J lost 7 bases. The CDR3 loop is CASSAGTANTQYF. CDR3 DNA: TGTGCCAGCAGTGCCGGGACAGCTAATACGCAGTATTTT.

This clone has just a few counts. V and J are TRBV9 and TRBJ2-3; D is uncertain. Germline-derived CDR1 and CDR2 are SGDLS and YYNGEE. Trimming cost V 5 bases and J 0 bases, with 13 bases left between them. The CDR3 is 15 amino acids. Here the CDR3 reads CASSLAPRSTDTQYF. CDR3 nucleotide sequence: TGTGCCAGCAGTTTAGCTCCCCGGAGCACAGATACGCAGTATTTT.

The chain combines TRBV19 with TRBJ1-1, with a weak D call TRBD1 (6 bases). The germline V and J ends were trimmed by 5 bases and 10 bases, with 23 bases remaining between them. Per the germline V gene, CDR1 is LNHDA and CDR2 is SQIVND (reference sequence). The CDR3 totals 15 residues. The CDR3: CASSPTLGGVLGAFF. CDR3 in DNA: TGTGCCAGTAGTCCCACTCTGGGGGGCGTTCTCGGAGCTTTCTTT.

V usage is TRBV9 and J usage is TRBJ2-5; TRBD1 matches at 8 bases. Per germline, CDR1 SGDLS and CDR2 YYNGEE. The CDR3 loop spans 15 amino acids. The V and J ends lost 2 bases and 1 base, in that order; junction bases with no gene match: 4. The DNA of the CDR3 is TGTGCCAGCAGCGTCGGACAGGGAATCCAAGAGACCCAGTACTTC. Its translation is CASSVGQGIQETQYF. Full variable domain (rest looked up from reference TRBV9 and TRBJ2-5): DSGVTQTPKHLITATGQRVTLRCSPRSGDLSVYWYQQSLDQGLQFLIQYYNGEERAKGNILERFSAQQFPDLHSELNLSSLELGDSALYFCASSVGQGIQETQYFGPGTRLLVL.

V is TRBV28 and J is TRBJ1-2; tentatively, D is TRBD1 (6 bases). The V end lost 3 bases, the J end lost 7 bases, and 12 bases lay between the germline ends. Germline CDR1 reads MDHEN; CDR2 reads SYDVKM. The CDR3 extends over 13 amino acids. The CDR3 protein is CASSFPGDGGYTF. The CDR3 DNA sequence: TGTGCCAGCAGTTTCCCAGGGGACGGTGGCTACACCTTC.

This rearrangement joins TRBV18 to TRBJ2-1; the match to TRBD2 covers 15 bases. CDR1 is KGHSH and CDR2 is LQKENI in the germline V gene. This CDR3 is built from 16 residues. J gave up 10 bases and V 3 bases, and 7 bases lay outside the gene matches. CDR3 coding DNA: TGTGCCAGCTCACCGGCAGTCGGACTAGCGGGAGGGGAGCAGTTCTTC. Amino acids: CASSPAVGLAGGEQFF.

The genes are TRBV28 and TRBJ1-1; D might be TRBD1 (5 bases). The CDR3 spans 12 residues. Looked up from germline, CDR1 is MDHEN and CDR2 is SYDVKM. Trimming cost V 3 bases and J 7 bases, with 9 bases left between them. CDR3 in amino acids: CASSLQGVEAFF. CDR3 coding DNA: TGTGCCAGCAGTTTGCAAGGGGTTGAAGCTTTCTTT.

The V and J genes are TRBV18 and TRBJ2-5; D call uncertain. Germline assignment: CDR1 KGHSH and CDR2 LQKENI. The length of the CDR3 is 14 residues. The V end was cut by 0 bases, the J end by 0 bases, with 5 bases between. CDR3 region: CASSPPSHQETQYF. The CDR3 nucleotides read TGTGCCAGCTCACCACCGAGCCACCAAGAGACCCAGTACTTC.

The chain recombines TRBV6-8 with TRBJ1-4; D is possibly TRBD1 (6 bases). CDR1 is MNHGY and CDR2 is SAAAGT in the germline V gene. Trimming removed 5 bases from V and 7 bases from J, with 11 bases in between. The CDR3 extends over 13 amino acids. CDR3 in DNA: TGTGCCAGCAGTGGACAGCCGGTTGAAAAACTGTTTTTT. Protein product: CASSGQPVEKLFF.

This clone came up once. In nucleotides, the CDR3 is TGTGCCAGCAGCAGGGGGAGTGCCAATGAGCAGTTCTTC. Encoded protein: CASSRGSANEQFF. The V gene is TRBV9, the J gene TRBJ2-1; weak D call: TRBD1 (6 bases). CDR1 and CDR2 from the germline V gene are SGDLS and YYNGEE. Trimming cost V 4 bases and J 6 bases, with 11 bases left between them. The CDR3 is 13 residues long.

The rearrangement joins TRBV19 to TRBJ1-5, with 8 bases identical to TRBD1. Germline V gene lookup returns CDR1 LNHDA and CDR2 SQIVND (reference sequence). With V trimmed by 6 bases and J by 7 bases, 11 bases remained unmatched. This CDR3 is 15 amino acids long. Written as DNA, the CDR3 is TGTGCCAGTAGCTTCCTTCAGGGGGCTCTCCAGCCCCAGCATTTT. Residues: CASSFLQGALQPQHF.

This clone was observed a handful of times. The rearrangement links TRBV18 to TRBJ1-5; the D is unclear. This CDR3 comprises 14 residues. Germline loops: CDR1 KGHSH, CDR2 LQKENI. Trimming took 2 bases from V and 1 from J, leaving 6 bases between them. CDR3 region: CASSPVRSNQPQHF. CDR3 coding DNA: TGTGCCAGCTCACCAGTACGCAGCAATCAGCCCCAGCATTTT.

The chain joins TRBV28 to TRBJ1-3; D uncertain. The CDR3 totals 14 residues. Germline values: CDR1 MDHEN, CDR2 SYDVKM. V gave up 8 bases and J gave up 0 bases, with 11 bases separating them. CDR3 sequence reads: CASRTPFSGNTIYF. CDR3 bases: TGTGCCAGCCGAACACCCTTCTCTGGAAACACCATATATTTT.

The chain uses TRBV18 and TRBJ2-7, with D perhaps matching TRBD1 (5 bases). Trimming took off 4 bases at V and 13 bases at J, with 17 bases between the two ends. Germline CDR1 reads KGHSH; CDR2 reads LQKENI. The CDR3 runs 12 residues. CDR3 bases: TGTGCCAGCTCACGAACATCCACAGGCCTTTACTTC. Protein: CASSRTSTGLYF.

This clone was recorded a few times. The chain carries TRBV11-3 and TRBJ2-3, with D possibly called TRBD1 or TRBD2 (6 bases each). CDR1 and CDR2 (germline): SGHNT, YENEEA. The V gene lost 6 bases and the J gene lost 5 bases, with 18 bases spanning the gap. The CDR3 is 15 residues long. CDR3 sequence: CASRAGQSAGDTQYF. The CDR3 DNA sequence: TGTGCCAGCAGGGCGGGACAAAGCGCAGGAGATACGCAGTATTTT.

The chain recombines TRBV6-7 with TRBJ2-7; the D gene is possibly TRBD2 (5 bases). TRBV6-7 is labeled an ORF, and its function is uncertain. The CDR3 covers 15 residues. The V and J ends lost 2 bases and 2 bases respectively, with 13 bases between them. The CDR3 nucleotides read TGTGCCAGCAGTTACAAGGGAGCTCGGACCTACGAGCAGTACTTC. Residues: CASSYKGARTYEQYF.

This clone was detected a few times. At one end, the junction sequence differs from germline, possibly due to a read error. The V call is TRBV6-8, the J call TRBJ1-2, with D unresolved. The germline CDR1 and CDR2 sequences are MNHGY and SAAAGT. There are 12 residues in the CDR3. As DNA, the CDR3 is TGTGCCATCAGTGTAGGCGGGGATGGCTACACCTTC. Translating gives CAISVGGDGYTF.

This chain uses TRBV10-1 with TRBJ2-7; 9 nucleotides line up with TRBD1. CDR3 length equals 13 residues. CDR1 WNHNN and CDR2 SYGVQD come from the germline V gene (reference sequence). Trimming cost V 8 bases and J 2 bases; bases outside gene matches: 4. CDR3 residues: CASSGTGTYEQYF. DNA for the CDR3: TGCGCCAGCTCCGGGACAGGGACCTACGAGCAGTACTTC.

The genes are TRBV30 and TRBJ2-7; 7 bases agree with TRBD1. Per the germline V gene, CDR1 is GTSNPN and CDR2 is SVGIG (reference sequence). CDR3 length: 13 residues. V was pared by 3 bases and J by 6 bases, with 8 bases of the junction left unmatched. The CDR3 spells CAWSAGTEAEQYF. Here the CDR3 DNA reads TGTGCCTGGAGCGCCGGGACAGAAGCCGAGCAGTACTTC. Looking up the rest from reference TRBV30 and TRBJ2-7 gives the full variable domain: SQTIHQWPATLVQPVGSPLSLECTVEGTSNPNLYWYRQAAGRGLQLLFYSVGIGQISSEVPQNLSASRPQDRQFILSSKKLLLSDSGFYLCAWSAGTEAEQYFGPGTRLTVT.

The chain is built from TRBV30 and TRBJ2-7; D ambiguous. CDR3 length: 12 amino acids. Germline-derived CDR1 and CDR2 are GTSNPN and SVGIG (reference sequence). Trimming removed 2 bases at V and 1 base at J, with 6 bases between. CDR3 in amino acids: CAWSPLSYEQYF. DNA for the CDR3: TGTGCCTGGAGTCCCCTATCCTACGAGCAGTACTTC.

The chain uses TRBV6-8 and TRBJ2-2; D not certain. Trimming stripped 5 bases from V and 7 bases from J, with 14 bases between. The CDR3 loop spans 14 amino acids. Germline CDR1 and CDR2: MNHGY and SAAAGT. The CDR3 nucleotides read TGTGCCAGCAGTCCTCAGCTGGGTGGCGGGGAGCTGTTTTTT. Translation: CASSPQLGGGELFF.